This TCR beta chain was captured in a study of CD8 T cells in ankylosing spondylitis. Overall study findings and caveats: Clones tied to disease were said to be significantly enriched in matched ankylosing spondylitis synovial fluid.

The authors made TCR beta libraries by quantitative 5'-RACE with molecular barcodes. MiXCR was run by TCRdb on the 5' RACE reads, yielding one entry per CDR3 protein. The table has 250,000 to 350,000 distinct CDR3 sequences, 20% seen once. About this clonotype itself: Antigen: not known.

This CDR3 contains 13 residues. The V gene end was trimmed by 4 bases and the J gene end by 3 bases; junction bases not matched to a gene: 2. Looked up from germline, CDR1 is ENHRY and CDR2 is SYGVKD. This rearrangement joins TRBV10-3 to TRBJ1-2; 7 bases line up with TRBD1. The TCR comes from a female donor with ankylosing spondylitis or in good health (not recorded which). The sequenced sample was blood, either unsorted or a sorted T cell fraction (not recorded which). The CDR3 bases are TGTGCCATCAGTGCAGGACAGGACTATGGCTACACCTTC. Amino acids: CAISAGQDYGYTF.